Listed below are T cell receptor beta chains from one sample, sequenced in a study of Graves' ophthalmopathy and Graves' hyperthyroidism. TCRdb reprocessed the multiplex PCR reads via MiXCR and lists one record per CDR3 protein. The table includes some 200,000 distinct CDR3 sequences, approximately 29% detected once. The sample consisted of peripheral blood. These receptors came from a man aged 45-60 years with Graves' ophthalmopathy. Each CDR3 is given with its conserved first and last residue.

J	V	CDR3
TRBJ2-7	TRBV28	CASTLGTGPLYEQYF
TRBJ2-5	TRBV29-1	CSPEETQYF
TRBJ1-5	TRBV13	CASSSGRGGSQGGKNQPQHF
TRBJ2-4	TRBV28	CASNTRQGGTIQYF
TRBJ2-2	TRBV28	CASSLFRLAVSTGAGELFF
TRBJ2-2	TRBV9	CASSITGSTGELFF
TRBJ2-7	TRBV30	CAWSVLGRSYEQYF
TRBJ2-2	TRBV2	CASSDLLVNTGELFF
TRBJ2-7	TRBV27	CASGRRHYEQYF
TRBJ1-6	TRBV12-3/TRBV12-4	CASSLTGTGGFRSPLHF
TRBJ2-7	TRBV7-8	CASSFGTRSEQYF
TRBJ2-3	TRBV15	CATSRDTRGNTDTQYF
TRBJ2-5	TRBV12-3/TRBV12-4	CASRGLAERGETQYF
TRBJ1-3	TRBV28	CASSLSVGVSGNTIYF
TRBJ2-4	TRBV12-3/TRBV12-4	CASSPLRREEGIQYF
TRBJ1-2	TRBV19	CASSKDRGVYGYTF
TRBJ2-5	TRBV29-1	CSVEAGYRETQYF
TRBJ1-6	TRBV9	CASSVDEKGRLNSPLHF